This entry describes one T cell receptor (beta chain). Its antigen is currently unknown. The data derive from a study of cytotoxic CD8 clonotypes in ibrutinib-treated CLL. At the level of the study: Response material was collected after a median about 11 months of treatment, range 6 to 36.

The protocol was immunoSEQ multiplex PCR, while the TCRdb copy is restricted to in-frame clones and leaves out a portion. Here the sample spans approximately 340,000 clones, roughly 71% being singletons. Findings and caveats of the study: Clonality measured at baseline exceeded age-matched healthy donors, tracking circulating CD8+ T-cell counts. Clonality went up at ibrutinib response and then declined back toward baseline at progression. Rare overall, public clonotypes shrank or held steady under therapy.

This TCR was recovered from a human donor with chronic lymphocytic leukemia. The sample in question was PBMCs, obtained after 36 months of ibrutinib treatment.

For the CDR3, the DNA is TGTGCCATCAGTGGGAACTCCTACGAGCAGTACTTC. This sequence encodes CAISGNSYEQYF. This chain connects TRBV10-3 to TRBJ2-7, with unresolved D. This CDR3 has 12 amino acids. The germline gives CDR1 ENHRY, CDR2 SYGVKD. V lost 4 bases, J lost 0 bases, and 4 bases lay in between.